This entry is about one TCR beta chain. This sample is part of a study of OX40 agonist ivuxolimab in advanced cancers. At the level of the study: Every patient in dose escalation had hepatocellular carcinoma, melanoma, renal cell or head and neck cancer. A history of anti-PD-1, anti-PD-L1 or anti-CTLA-4 therapy was acceptable, and over 30% had some.

Germline V CDR1 and CDR2: ENHRY, SYGVKD. With 2 bases clipped from V and 5 bases from J, the junction kept 7 bases outside the gene matches. This CDR3 is built from 15 residues. Only in-frame clones appear in the TCRdb table, and some are missing; sequencing was by immunoSEQ multiplex PCR. The repertoire holds 70,000 or so clones, roughly 86% seen once, with under 0.9% in the top ten. This TCR derives from an adult with an advanced solid tumor such as melanoma, head and neck, liver or kidney cancer. This sequence joins TRBV10-3 and TRBJ2-3; 7 nucleotides align to TRBD2. Sequencing was performed on CD4+ or CD8+ T cells sorted from blood, taken in a trial of the OX40 agonist ivuxolimab. CDR3 DNA sequence: TGTGCCATCAGTGAGGGACCCACGGGAGGAGATACGCAGTATTTT. This codes for CAISEGPTGGDTQYF.